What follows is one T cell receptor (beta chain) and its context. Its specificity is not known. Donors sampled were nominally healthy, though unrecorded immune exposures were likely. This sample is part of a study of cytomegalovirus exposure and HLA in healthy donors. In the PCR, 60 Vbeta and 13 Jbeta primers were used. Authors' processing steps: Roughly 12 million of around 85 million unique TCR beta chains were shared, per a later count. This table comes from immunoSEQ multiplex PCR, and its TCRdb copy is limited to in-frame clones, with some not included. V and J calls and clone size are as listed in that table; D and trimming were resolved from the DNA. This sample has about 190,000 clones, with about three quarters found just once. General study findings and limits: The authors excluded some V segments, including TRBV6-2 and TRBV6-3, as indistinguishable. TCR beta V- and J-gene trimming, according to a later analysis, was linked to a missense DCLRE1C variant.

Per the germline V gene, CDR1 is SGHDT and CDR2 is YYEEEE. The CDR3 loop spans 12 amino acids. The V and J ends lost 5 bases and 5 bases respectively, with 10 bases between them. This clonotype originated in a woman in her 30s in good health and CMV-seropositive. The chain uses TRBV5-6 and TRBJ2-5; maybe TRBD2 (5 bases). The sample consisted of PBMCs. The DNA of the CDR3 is TGTGCCAGCAGTTCGAGGAGGGAGACCCAGTACTTC. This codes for CASSSRRETQYF.